Each of the 30 T cell receptor beta chains below was sequenced from the same sample in a study of blood T cell repertoires in COVID-19. Clones were read by immunoSEQ multiplex PCR, and TCRdb kept only the in-frame ones, dropping some. The table shows tens of thousands of clones, with about four fifths occurring only once. What was sequenced was peripheral blood. These receptors all stem from a man aged 70 or older with acute or convalescent COVID-19.

V usage is TRBV12-5 and J usage is TRBJ1-1; maybe TRBD1 (6 bases). CDR3 length: 11 amino acids. Per the germline V gene, CDR1 is LGHNT and CDR2 is FRNRAP. V was cut by 5 bases and J by 7 bases, with 8 bases left in between. In DNA form, the CDR3 reads TGTGCTAGTGGTGGGGGCCTTGAAGCTTTCTTT. Translating gives CASGGGLEAFF. The full variable domain, with the rest looked up from reference TRBV12-5 and TRBJ1-1, is DARVTQTPRHKVTEMGQEVTMRCQPILGHNTVFWYRQTMMQGLELLAYFRNRAPLDDSGMPKDRFSAEMPDATLATLKIQPSEPRDSAVYFCASGGGLEAFFGQGTRLTVV.

The chain has TRBV19 and TRBJ1-1; D not resolved. V lost 7 bases, J lost 1 base, and 7 bases lay in between. Germline V gene data show CDR1 as LNHDA and CDR2 as SQIVND (reference sequence). CDR3 length: 12 amino acids. The CDR3 spells CASKPWNTEAFF. The CDR3 nucleotides are TGTGCCAGTAAGCCTTGGAACACTGAAGCTTTCTTT.

The chain joins TRBV27 to TRBJ2-1; TRBD2 might be the D (6 bases). Germline assignment: CDR1 MNHEY and CDR2 SMNVEV (reference sequence). The V and J ends lost 5 bases and 4 bases respectively, with 12 bases between them. This CDR3 is 14 amino acids long. This CDR3 is CASSGGLLYNEQFF. DNA for the CDR3: TGTGCCAGCAGTGGCGGACTACTATACAATGAGCAGTTCTTC.

CDR3 amino acids: CASSPTGARDTIYF. CDR3 nucleotides: TGTGCCAGCAGCCCCACAGGGGCGCGGGACACCATATATTTT. The chain uses TRBV3-1 (or the pseudogene TRBV3-2) and TRBJ1-3; 7 nucleotides align to TRBD1. The V gene's germline CDR1 is LGHDT and CDR2 YNNKEL (reference sequence). The J segment lost 8 bases and the V segment lost 4 bases, leaving 8 bases of the junction unmatched. The CDR3 covers 14 residues.

The V and J genes are TRBV6-5 and TRBJ1-2; TRBD1 is a possible D gene (6 bases). CDR3 length equals 15 residues. The V end lost 6 bases, the J end lost 2 bases, and 16 bases lay between the germline ends. CDR1 and CDR2 from the germline V gene are MNHEY and SVGAGI. Here the CDR3 DNA reads TGTGCCAGCAGCCTTGTTTCGGGGGGCAACTATGGCTACACCTTC. Translating gives CASSLVSGGNYGYTF.

V is TRBV19 and J is TRBJ1-1, with TRBD1 matching over 8 bases. This CDR3 comprises 15 residues. CDR1 and CDR2 from the germline V gene are LNHDA and SQIVND (reference sequence). V was pared by 3 bases and J by 5 bases, with 8 bases of the junction left unmatched. The CDR3 loop reads CASSMTGALGTEAFF. CDR3 nucleotide sequence: TGTGCCAGTAGTATGACAGGGGCCCTGGGGACTGAAGCTTTCTTT.

The table lists this clone with a count of one. This chain connects TRBV5-1 to TRBJ2-1; TRBD2 agrees at 7 bases. The CDR3 extends over 16 amino acids. V lost 0 bases to trimming and J lost 3 bases; unmatched junction nucleotides: 6. Germline CDR1 SGHRS, CDR2 YFSETQ. The CDR3, as DNA: TGCGCCAGCAGCTTGGTCAGCGGGAAAAACTACAATGAGCAGTTCTTC. This sequence encodes CASSLVSGKNYNEQFF.

This chain joins TRBV10-3 and TRBJ2-2; 9 nucleotides line up with TRBD1. Trimming at V came to 0 bases and at J to 6 bases, leaving 2 bases not matched to a gene. This CDR3 comprises 15 residues. Germline V gene lookup returns CDR1 ENHRY and CDR2 SYGVKD. The CDR3 region has the DNA TGTGCCATCAGTGAGTCGGACAGGGGTCCCGGGGAGCTGTTTTTT. Translating gives CAISESDRGPGELFF.

The chain has TRBV5-6 and TRBJ2-7; 7 positions match TRBD1. The CDR3 has 14 residues. Germline V gene data show CDR1 as SGHDT and CDR2 as YYEEEE. With 0 bases clipped from V and 2 bases from J, the junction kept 2 bases outside the gene matches. The CDR3 spells CASSLGDSTYEQYF. CDR3 nucleotide sequence: TGTGCCAGCAGCTTGGGGGACAGCACCTACGAGCAGTACTTC.

This chain links TRBV6-1 with TRBJ2-3; D is unresolved. Germline V gene sequence: CDR1 MNHNS, CDR2 SASEGT. The CDR3 consists of 15 residues. With 0 bases removed from V and 0 bases from J, the gap between germline ends came to 7 bases. The CDR3 DNA follows: TGTGCCAGCAGTGAAGCTCCAGGTAGCACAGATACGCAGTATTTT. Translated, it gives CASSEAPGSTDTQYF.

The chain has TRBV4-3 and TRBJ2-5; 11 bases fit TRBD2. The CDR3 sequence is 16 residues long. The germline V gene has CDR1 LGHNA and CDR2 YSLEER. The junction had 7 bases not matched to a gene; V was cut back by 0 bases and J by 7 bases. This CDR3 is CASSQDVAGGSGTQYF. The CDR3 coding sequence is TGCGCCAGCAGCCAAGATGTAGCGGGAGGGTCGGGGACCCAGTACTTC.

V is TRBV24-1 and J is TRBJ1-2; D possibly corresponds to TRBD1 (6 bases). Per the germline V gene, CDR1 is KGHDR and CDR2 is SFDVKD. Trimming stripped 3 bases from V and 6 bases from J, with 13 bases between. The CDR3 has 14 residues. CDR3 sequence: CATSDRTVIHGYTF. In DNA form, the CDR3 reads TGTGCCACCAGTGATCGGACAGTAATACATGGCTACACCTTC.

The rearrangement uses TRBV19 and TRBJ2-1, with TRBD2 identical over 8 bases. The germline V gene has CDR1 LNHDA and CDR2 SQIVND (reference sequence). This CDR3 spans 15 amino acids. Trimming cost V 7 bases and J 8 bases; bases outside gene matches: 13. In DNA form, the CDR3 reads TGTGCCAGTACCCCCCCGGGACTAGGGCAATATGAGCAGTTCTTC. This codes for CASTPPGLGQYEQFF.

This chain connects TRBV30 to TRBJ2-7, with a possible D match to TRBD1 (6 bases). This CDR3 is built from 12 residues. V lost 3 bases to trimming and J lost 6 bases, with 12 bases between them. Germline lookup yields CDR1 GTSNPN and CDR2 SVGIG (reference sequence). The CDR3 protein is CAWSSGALEQYF. The CDR3, as DNA: TGTGCCTGGAGCTCAGGGGCCCTCGAGCAGTACTTC.

The CDR3 DNA reads TGTGCCAGCAGCTTAAACAGGGAAGGCTACACCTTC. Its protein product is CASSLNREGYTF. The J gene is TRBJ1-2, the V gene TRBV11-2; the D gene is possibly TRBD1 (6 bases). Germline lookup yields CDR1 SGHAT and CDR2 FQNNGV. The CDR3 is 12 amino acids. Trimming cost V 2 bases and J 8 bases, with 9 bases left between them.

This chain uses TRBV30 with TRBJ1-2; D is undetermined. The V gene's germline CDR1 is GTSNPN and CDR2 SVGIG (reference sequence). Trimming removed 0 bases from V and 6 bases from J, with 11 bases in between. The CDR3 consists of 13 residues. DNA of the CDR3: TGTGCCTGGAGTGTACCAATCGGGGATGGCTACACCTTC. This sequence encodes CAWSVPIGDGYTF.

V and J are TRBV12-3 or TRBV12-4 and TRBJ1-1; no clear D gene. The CDR3 has 13 residues. V shed 7 bases and J shed 8 bases, with 17 bases lying between them. The CDR3 region has the DNA TGTGCCAGCACCCCCCTACGGGAGGGAGAAGCTTTCTTT. Residues: CASTPLREGEAFF.

The chain recombines TRBV7-2 with TRBJ2-3; D possibly corresponds to TRBD2 (5 bases). V was shortened by 5 bases and J by 6 bases, with 12 bases between the two germline ends. CDR3 size: 13 residues. CDR1 and CDR2 (germline): SGHTA, FQGNSA. The DNA for the CDR3 is TGTGCCAGCAGCGCGCGGAGGAGGGATACGCAGTATTTT. This gives the protein CASSARRRDTQYF.

This sequence joins TRBV28 and TRBJ1-5, with 10 bases fitting TRBD1. This CDR3 comprises 16 residues. V shed 6 bases, J shed 3 bases, and the junction held 8 bases outside the gene matches. Looked up from germline, CDR1 is MDHEN and CDR2 is SYDVKM. The CDR3 is CASRQRTGGANQPQHF. The CDR3 DNA follows: TGTGCCAGCAGACAGAGGACAGGGGGGGCCAATCAGCCCCAGCATTTT.

V and J are TRBV5-4 and TRBJ2-1, with TRBD1 matching over 8 bases. This CDR3 has 13 residues. In germline, CDR1 is SGHNT, CDR2 YYREEE (reference sequence). V gave up 5 bases and J gave up 5 bases; unmatched junction bases: 3. The CDR3 DNA sequence: TGTGCCAGCAGGACGGGACAGGACAATGAGCAGTTCTTC. This gives the protein CASRTGQDNEQFF. Together with reference TRBV5-4 and TRBJ2-1, the CDR3 gives the full variable domain: ETGVTQSPTHLIKTRGQQVTLRCSSQSGHNTVSWYQQALGQGPQFIFQYYREEENGRGNFPPRFSGLQFPNYSSELNVNALELDDSALYLCASRTGQDNEQFFGPGTRLTVL.

The rearrangement joins TRBV6-6 to TRBJ1-1, with D possibly being TRBD1 (5 bases). In germline, CDR1 is MNHNY, CDR2 SVGAGI (reference sequence). Trimming removed 5 bases from V and 1 base from J, with 8 bases in between. The CDR3 extends over 13 amino acids. The CDR3 region is CASSPTGNTEAFF. Here the CDR3 DNA reads TGTGCCAGCAGTCCTACAGGGAACACTGAAGCTTTCTTT.

The V gene is TRBV18, the J gene TRBJ1-1; a weak D match, TRBD1 (5 bases). The CDR3 sequence is 17 residues long. V dropped 0 bases and J dropped 1 base, with 15 bases sitting between them. The germline CDR1 and CDR2 sequences are KGHSH and LQKENI. The DNA for the CDR3 is TGTGCCAGCTCACCACCGGTTCGGACATGGGGGAACACTGAAGCTTTCTTT. Its translation: CASSPPVRTWGNTEAFF.

This chain joins TRBV28 and TRBJ2-4, with TRBD2 matching over 8 bases. The V and J ends lost 4 bases and 0 bases, in that order; junction bases with no gene match: 17. The CDR3 covers 20 residues. CDR1 is MDHEN, CDR2 SYDVKM, per germline. The CDR3 spells CASSSTIGRLARLAKNIQYF. CDR3 nucleotide sequence: TGTGCCAGCAGTTCTACTATTGGTCGACTAGCGAGATTAGCCAAAAACATTCAGTACTTC.

The V and J genes are TRBV30 and TRBJ1-6; D unresolved. Germline V lookup: CDR1 GTSNPN, CDR2 SVGIG (reference sequence). The CDR3 loop spans 13 amino acids. Trimming pared 3 bases from V and 10 bases from J, leaving 13 bases between. The CDR3 loop reads CAWSSARGSPLHF. In DNA, the CDR3 is TGTGCCTGGAGCTCGGCCCGAGGATCACCCCTCCACTTT.

This chain joins TRBV5-4 and TRBJ1-1; weak D call: TRBD1 (5 bases). With 2 bases removed from V and 1 base from J, the gap between germline ends came to 9 bases. The CDR3 runs to 14 residues. From germline, CDR1 is SGHNT and CDR2 YYREEE (reference sequence). The CDR3 nucleotides are TGTGCCAGCAGCTTCGGGCAGGGGAACACTGAAGCTTTCTTT. As protein: CASSFGQGNTEAFF.

V is TRBV29-1 and J is TRBJ2-1, with 7 bases aligning to TRBD2. In germline, CDR1 is SQVTM, CDR2 ANQGSEA. The CDR3 loop spans 14 amino acids. The ends lost 3 bases at V and 5 bases at J; junction bases unmatched: 7. The CDR3: CSVEVLSGNNEQFF. CDR3 sequence (DNA): TGCAGCGTTGAGGTCTTAAGCGGGAACAATGAGCAGTTCTTC.

The gene calls are TRBV7-9 and TRBJ1-1; 7 positions match TRBD1. Per germline, CDR1 SEHNR and CDR2 FQNEAQ (reference sequence). CDR3 length: 14 residues. Trimming cost V 3 bases and J 4 bases; bases outside gene matches: 5. The CDR3 loop is CASSFRAGGTEAFF. As DNA, the CDR3 is TGTGCCAGCAGCTTCAGGGCAGGGGGCACTGAAGCTTTCTTT.

V usage is TRBV7-9 and J usage is TRBJ2-2; possible D gene TRBD1, 6 bases. This CDR3 region has 15 residues. The V and J ends lost 2 bases and 0 bases respectively, with 7 bases between them. CDR1 and CDR2 from the germline V gene are SEHNR and FQNEAQ (reference sequence). The CDR3 region has the DNA TGTGCCAGCAGCTTACAGGGGCCGAACACCGGGGAGCTGTTTTTT. Protein: CASSLQGPNTGELFF.

This clone was seen once. The chain is built from TRBV5-5 and TRBJ2-1; D may be TRBD1 (6 bases). Germline V gives CDR1 SGHKS, CDR2 YYEKEE (reference sequence). Trimming removed 3 bases at V and 9 bases at J, with 13 bases between. This CDR3 has 13 residues. In DNA form, the CDR3 reads TGTGCCAGCAGCTGGGGAAGAGGGGGTGAGCAGTTCTTC. Its translation is CASSWGRGGEQFF.

The rearrangement uses TRBV7-2 and TRBJ2-3; 8 bases fit TRBD2. Unmatched junction bases numbered 3, after V lost 4 bases and J lost 0 bases. Germline V CDR1 and CDR2: SGHTA, FQGNSA. CDR3 length: 15 residues. CDR3 in amino acids: CASSSPSGSTDTQYF. The CDR3 region has the DNA TGTGCCAGCAGCTCCCCTAGCGGGAGCACAGATACGCAGTATTTT.